The clone carrying this T cell receptor (beta chain) was seen only a few times. In the original processing: Amplified reference gene primers provided the basis for estimating nucleated cell counts. Assay used: immunoSEQ multiplex PCR; TCRdb lists only in-frame clones, some missing. V and J calls and clone size are copied from that table; D and trimming were computed from the DNA. The sample holds about 280,000 clones; about nine tenths are singletons and the top ten take about 2%. This sample was taken from a study of blood T cell repertoires in COVID-19. Across the study: The cDNA or gDNA used as material had been derived from T cells, B-cell-depleted T cells, or PBMCs.

Trimming shortened V by 7 bases and J by 2 bases, and 12 bases separated the two germline ends. The CDR3 sequence is 15 residues long. Germline-derived CDR1 and CDR2 are LNHDA and SQIVND (reference sequence). This receptor was taken from a woman in her fifties or sixties who had recovered from COVID-19. The sequenced material came from peripheral blood. This chain joins TRBV19 and TRBJ2-6; D unresolved. The CDR3 protein is CASTPLGAGANVLTF. DNA of the CDR3: TGTGCCAGTACCCCGTTGGGCGCTGGGGCCAACGTCCTGACTTTC.